A selection of T cell receptor beta chains follows, all from one sample in a study of shared T cell receptors in the human thymus. Using immunoSEQ multiplex PCR, the repertoire was profiled, and TCRdb retains in-frame clones only, with some absent. The table has some 400,000 clones, 95% seen once. Sequencing input: thymocytes. The source is a human donor. CDR3s include the opening cysteine and the closing phenylalanine or tryptophan. The D gene is left open where the match is weak. Not all rows give a size; the values are once, few, many and, for expanded clones, a class.

J: TRBJ2-3; D: -; length: 14; V: TRBV18; size: -; DNA: TGTGCCAGCTCACCACAAAATAAGATAGATACGCAGTATTTT; CDR3: CASSPQNKIDTQYF
J: TRBJ2-1; D: TRBD1; length: 16; V: TRBV5-1; size: -; DNA: TGCGCCAGCAGCTTCGACAGGGGACGAGTAGGGTTAGGGCAGTTCTTC; CDR3: CASSFDRGRVGLGQFF
J: TRBJ2-3; D: -; length: 14; V: TRBV27; size: -; DNA: TGTGCCAGCGGATGGGATTCTAGCACAGATACGCAGTATTTT; CDR3: CASGWDSSTDTQYF
J: TRBJ2-2; D: -; length: 17; V: TRBV27; size: -; DNA: TGTGCCAGCAGTAACTCGGCAGGGAAGGGTCCCGCCGGGGAGCTGTTTTTT; CDR3: CASSNSAGKGPAGELFF
J: TRBJ2-7; D: -; length: 16; V: TRBV21-1; size: -; DNA: TGTGCCAGCAGCAAAGTTCCGGGGACCCATACCTACGAGCAGTACTTC; CDR3: CASSKVPGTHTYEQYF
J: TRBJ1-5; D: -; length: 17; V: TRBV2; size: -; DNA: TGTGCCAGCAGTGAACCAGGGACCGTCGATAGCAATCAGCCCCAGCATTTT; CDR3: CASSEPGTVDSNQPQHF
J: TRBJ2-5; D: TRBD2; length: 18; V: TRBV28; size: -; DNA: TGTGCCAGCAGTCGGACTAGCGGGAGGGCCTATTCTCGAGAGACCCAGTACTTC; CDR3: CASSRTSGRAYSRETQYF
J: TRBJ2-6; D: -; length: 18; V: TRBV6-4; size: -; DNA: TGTGCCAGCAGTGACCGGGGCCAGTCTACCTCTGGGGCCAACGTCCTGACTTTC; CDR3: CASSDRGQSTSGANVLTF
J: TRBJ2-1; D: TRBD2; length: 15; V: TRBV7-2; size: -; DNA: TGTGCCAGCCGGGGACTAGCGGGAGGGCCTGGGGAGCAGTTCTTC; CDR3: CASRGLAGGPGEQFF
J: TRBJ2-7; D: -; length: 16; V: TRBV5-6; size: -; DNA: TGTGCCAGCAGCTTGGTGGGATCCCCCATCCTCTACGAGCAGTACTTC; CDR3: CASSLVGSPILYEQYF
J: TRBJ2-7; D: -; length: 15; V: TRBV2; size: once; DNA: TGTGCCAGCAGCAGGCGCCTGGGAATCGCCTACGAGCAGTACTTC; CDR3: CASSRRLGIAYEQYF
J: TRBJ1-2; D: -; length: 14; V: TRBV27; size: -; DNA: TGTGCCAGCAGTTCGGCGGGGGGCCGCTATGGCTACACCTTC; CDR3: CASSSAGGRYGYTF
J: TRBJ2-7; D: -; length: 15; V: TRBV27; size: -; DNA: TGTGCCAGCAGTTTTCAGGCAGGGTCAACCTACGAGCAGTACTTC; CDR3: CASSFQAGSTYEQYF
J: TRBJ2-7; D: TRBD1; length: 13; V: TRBV14; size: once; DNA: TGTGCCAGCAGCCAGAGGGGGCCCTACGAGCAGTACTTC; CDR3: CASSQRGPYEQYF
J: TRBJ1-2; D: TRBD1; length: 17; V: TRBV2; size: -; DNA: TGTGCCAGCAGTGAAACACCACCCGGACAGGGCGAGCATGGCTACACCTTC; CDR3: CASSETPPGQGEHGYTF
J: TRBJ2-7; D: TRBD2; length: 14; V: TRBV30; size: -; DNA: TGTGCCTGGAGTCCCAGGACTAGCGGATACGAGCAGTACTTC; CDR3: CAWSPRTSGYEQYF
J: TRBJ2-5; D: -; length: 13; V: TRBV5-1; size: -; DNA: TGCGCCAGCAGCTTGGGGGGGCCCGAGACCCAGTACTTC; CDR3: CASSLGGPETQYF
J: TRBJ2-1; D: TRBD2; length: 19; V: TRBV19; size: -; DNA: TGTGCCAGTAGTATAGTAAAGGGAGGAAGGGGCGGGAGGGCCCATGAGCAGTTCTTC; CDR3: CASSIVKGGRGGRAHEQFF
J: TRBJ2-7; D: -; length: 13; V: TRBV5-4; size: once; DNA: TGTGCCAGCAGGTTGGAGGGTAGGGGCGAGCAGTACTTC; CDR3: CASRLEGRGEQYF
J: TRBJ2-7; D: -; length: 14; V: TRBV6-4; size: once; DNA: TGTGCCAGGCCAGTAAACCCGAGCTCCTACGAGCAGTACTTC; CDR3: CARPVNPSSYEQYF
J: TRBJ1-1; D: -; length: 14; V: TRBV27; size: -; DNA: TGTGCCAGCAGTATCAGGGTGAAGAACACTGAAGCTTTCTTT; CDR3: CASSIRVKNTEAFF
J: TRBJ1-3; D: TRBD1; length: 17; V: TRBV27; size: -; DNA: TGTGCCAGCAGTTTACGAAACGCCAGGGGGCGAGGAAACACCATATATTTT; CDR3: CASSLRNARGRGNTIYF
J: TRBJ2-2; D: -; length: 15; V: TRBV4-1; size: -; DNA: TGCGCCAGCAGCCATGGGGGAACAAACACCGGGGAGCTGTTTTTT; CDR3: CASSHGGTNTGELFF
J: TRBJ2-7; D: TRBD2; length: 17; V: TRBV4-1; size: -; DNA: TGCGCCAGCAGCCAAAGCCTGGGACTAGCGGGAGTGGACGAGCAGTACTTC; CDR3: CASSQSLGLAGVDEQYF
J: TRBJ1-5; D: -; length: 15; V: TRBV7-9; size: -; DNA: TGTGCCAGCAGCCGTGGGGCGGGGAACGGGCAGCCCCAGCATTTT; CDR3: CASSRGAGNGQPQHF
J: TRBJ1-2; D: -; length: 18; V: TRBV7-9; size: -; DNA: TGTGCCAGCAGCTTAGATAGGGTCCGTCCCCAAGCTAACTATGGCTACACCTTC; CDR3: CASSLDRVRPQANYGYTF
J: TRBJ1-6; D: -; length: 16; V: TRBV27; size: -; DNA: TGTGCCAGCAGTCTGCTTCCTAGGGGGGACAATTCACCCCTCCACTTT; CDR3: CASSLLPRGDNSPLHF
J: TRBJ2-6; D: TRBD1; length: 16; V: TRBV28; size: -; DNA: TGTGCCAGTATAGGACAGGGCAGCTCTGGGGCCAACGTCCTGACTTTC; CDR3: CASIGQGSSGANVLTF
J: TRBJ2-5; D: -; length: 12; V: TRBV4-3; size: -; DNA: TGCGCCAGCAGCCAAGATAACGAGACCCAGTACTTC; CDR3: CASSQDNETQYF
J: TRBJ2-5; D: TRBD2; length: 14; V: TRBV27; size: -; DNA: TGTGCCAGCAGTTTATGGGCTAGCGGAGAGACCCAGTACTTC; CDR3: CASSLWASGETQYF